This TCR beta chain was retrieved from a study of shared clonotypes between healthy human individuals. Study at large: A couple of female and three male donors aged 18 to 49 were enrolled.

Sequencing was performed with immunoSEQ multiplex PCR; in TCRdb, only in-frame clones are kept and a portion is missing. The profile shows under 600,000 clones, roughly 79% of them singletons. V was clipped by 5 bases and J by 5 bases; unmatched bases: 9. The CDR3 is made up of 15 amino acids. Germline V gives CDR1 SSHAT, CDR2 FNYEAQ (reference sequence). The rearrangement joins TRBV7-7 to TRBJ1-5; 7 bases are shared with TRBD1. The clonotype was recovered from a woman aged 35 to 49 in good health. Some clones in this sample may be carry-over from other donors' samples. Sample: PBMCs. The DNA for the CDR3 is TGTGCCAGCAGCGCCCACCGACAGGGCCATCAGCCCCAGCATTTT. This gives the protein CASSAHRQGHQPQHF.